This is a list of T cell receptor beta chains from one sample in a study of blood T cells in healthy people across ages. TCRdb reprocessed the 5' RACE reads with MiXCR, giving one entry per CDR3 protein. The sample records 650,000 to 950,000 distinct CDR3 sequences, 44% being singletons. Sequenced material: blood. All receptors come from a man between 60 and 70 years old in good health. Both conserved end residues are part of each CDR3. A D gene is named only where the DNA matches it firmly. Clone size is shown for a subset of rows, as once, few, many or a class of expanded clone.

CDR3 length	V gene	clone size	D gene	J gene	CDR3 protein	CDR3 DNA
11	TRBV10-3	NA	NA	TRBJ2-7	CAISDPYEQYF	TGTGCCATCAGTGACCCGTACGAGCAGTACTTC
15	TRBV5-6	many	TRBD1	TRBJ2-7	CASSLPGTGDREQYF	TGTGCCAGCAGCTTGCCCGGGACAGGCGATCGCGAGCAGTACTTC
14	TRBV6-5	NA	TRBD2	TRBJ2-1	CASSYFELAGEQFF	TGTGCCAGCAGTTACTTTGAACTAGCGGGTGAGCAGTTCTTC
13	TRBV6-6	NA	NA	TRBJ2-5	CASSSGVLETQYF	TGTGCCAGCAGTTCGGGGGTTTTGGAGACCCAGTACTTC
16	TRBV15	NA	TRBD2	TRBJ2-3	CATSRDGRGGTDTQYF	TGTGCCACCAGCAGAGACGGGCGGGGGGGCACAGATACGCAGTATTTT
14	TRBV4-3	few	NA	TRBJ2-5	CASSQAGLGETQYF	TGCGCCAGCAGCCAAGCAGGGCTCGGAGAGACCCAGTACTTC
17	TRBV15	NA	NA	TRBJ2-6	CATSRDLAQSGANVLTF	TGTGCCACCAGCAGGGATTTAGCCCAATCTGGGGCCAACGTCCTGACTTTC
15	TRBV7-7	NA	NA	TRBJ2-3	CASSSNMGGLDTQYF	TGTGCCAGCAGCTCCAACATGGGCGGGTTGGATACGCAGTATTTT
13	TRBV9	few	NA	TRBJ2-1	CASSAGSYNEQFF	TGTGCCAGCAGCGCAGGGTCCTACAATGAGCAGTTCTTC
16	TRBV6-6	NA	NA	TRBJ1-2	CASSTNVRGSDYGYTF	TGTGCCAGCAGTACCAACGTCCGGGGGTCGGACTATGGCTACACCTTC
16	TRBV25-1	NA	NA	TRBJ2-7	CASSEPGPASYNEQYF	TGTGCCAGCAGTGAACCCGGGCCGGCTTCCTACAATGAGCAGTACTTC
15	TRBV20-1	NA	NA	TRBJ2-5	CSARAVGAGEGTQYF	TGCAGTGCTAGAGCAGTGGGGGCAGGGGAAGGGACCCAGTACTTC
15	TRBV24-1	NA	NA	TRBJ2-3	CATSDFVAATDTQYF	TGTGCCACCAGTGATTTTGTGGCAGCCACAGATACGCAGTATTTT
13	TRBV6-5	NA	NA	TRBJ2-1	CASSDSLGNEQFF	TGTGCCAGCAGTGACAGCCTGGGGAATGAGCAGTTCTTC
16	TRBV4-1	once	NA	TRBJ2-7	CASSQDPSGYSYEQYF	TGCGCCAGCAGCCAAGATCCATCGGGTTACTCCTACGAGCAGTACTTC
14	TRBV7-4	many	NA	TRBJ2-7	CASSLGGHPYEQYF	TGTGCCAGCAGCTTAGGGGGACATCCCTACGAGCAGTACTTC
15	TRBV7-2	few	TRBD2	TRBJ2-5	CASRLLGGGSETQYF	TGTGCCAGCAGACTTCTCGGGGGGGGGTCGGAGACCCAGTACTTC
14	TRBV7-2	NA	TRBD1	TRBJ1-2	CASSRGTGGIGYTF	TGTGCCAGCAGCAGAGGGACAGGGGGCATTGGCTACACCTTC
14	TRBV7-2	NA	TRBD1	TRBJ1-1	CASSLTGKVTEAFF	TGTGCCAGCAGCTTGACAGGGAAGGTCACTGAAGCTTTCTTT
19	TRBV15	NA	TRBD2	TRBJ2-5	CATSTHQLAGGWDQETQYF	TGTGCCACCAGCACCCATCAACTAGCGGGGGGGTGGGACCAAGAGACCCAGTACTTC
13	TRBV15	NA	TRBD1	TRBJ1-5	CATSTGVDQPQHF	TGTGCCACCAGTACAGGGGTGGATCAGCCCCAGCATTTT
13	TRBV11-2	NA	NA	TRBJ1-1	CASSYRANAEAFF	TGTGCCAGCAGCTATAGAGCCAACGCTGAAGCTTTCTTT
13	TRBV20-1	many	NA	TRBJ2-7	CSAIPGDSYEQYF	TGCAGTGCTATACCAGGGGACTCCTACGAGCAGTACTTC
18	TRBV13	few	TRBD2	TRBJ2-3	CASSSRRGLAGGTDTQYF	TGTGCCAGCAGCTCCCGGAGGGGATTAGCGGGGGGCACAGATACGCAGTATTTT
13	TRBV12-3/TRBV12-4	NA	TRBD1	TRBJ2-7	CASSPGTGAEQYF	TGTGCCAGCAGCCCAGGGACAGGGGCTGAGCAGTACTTC
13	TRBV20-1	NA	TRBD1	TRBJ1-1	CSARRDRESEAFF	TGCAGTGCTAGGAGAGACAGGGAGTCTGAAGCTTTCTTT
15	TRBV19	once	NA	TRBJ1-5	CASSDTGKHYQPQHF	TGTGCCAGTAGTGATACAGGGAAACACTATCAGCCCCAGCATTTT
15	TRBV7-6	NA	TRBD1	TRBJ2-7	CASSTGQGEYYEQYF	TGTGCCAGCAGCACGGGACAGGGGGAATACTACGAGCAGTACTTC
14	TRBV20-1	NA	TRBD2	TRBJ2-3	CSATAGVRTGTQYF	TGCAGTGCCACAGCGGGGGTACGCACCGGTACGCAGTATTTT
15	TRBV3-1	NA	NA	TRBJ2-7	CASSPLVGDSYEQYF	TGTGCCAGCAGCCCCCTCGTAGGGGACTCCTACGAGCAGTACTTC
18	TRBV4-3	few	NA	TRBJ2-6	CASSQDQGGSSGANVLTF	TGCGCCAGCAGCCAAGATCAGGGTGGGAGCTCTGGGGCCAACGTCCTGACTTTC